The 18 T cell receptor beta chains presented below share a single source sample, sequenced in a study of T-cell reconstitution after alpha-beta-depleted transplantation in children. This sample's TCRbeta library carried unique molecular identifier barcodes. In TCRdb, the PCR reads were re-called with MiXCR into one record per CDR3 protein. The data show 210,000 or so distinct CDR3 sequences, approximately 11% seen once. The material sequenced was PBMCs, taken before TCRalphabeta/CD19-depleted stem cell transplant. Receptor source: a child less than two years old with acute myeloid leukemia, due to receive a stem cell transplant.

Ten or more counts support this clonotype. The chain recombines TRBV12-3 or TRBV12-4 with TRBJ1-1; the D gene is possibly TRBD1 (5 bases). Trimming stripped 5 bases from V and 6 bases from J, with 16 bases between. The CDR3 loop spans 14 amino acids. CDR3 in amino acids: CASSGALRGAEAFF. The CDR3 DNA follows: TGTGCCAGCAGTGGGGCCCTCAGAGGGGCTGAAGCTTTCTTT.

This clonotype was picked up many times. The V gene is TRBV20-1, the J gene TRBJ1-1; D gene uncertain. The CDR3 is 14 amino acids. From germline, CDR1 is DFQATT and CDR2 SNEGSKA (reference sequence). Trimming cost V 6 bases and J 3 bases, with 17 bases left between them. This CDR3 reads CSASGPKGDTEAFF. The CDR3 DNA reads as TGCAGTGCGTCTGGCCCTAAAGGTGACACTGAAGCTTTCTTT.

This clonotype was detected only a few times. CDR3 region: CASSLSPSSIYEQYF. CDR3 DNA: TGTGCCAGCAGTTTATCGCCCAGTAGTATCTACGAGCAGTACTTC. The chain uses TRBV12-3 or TRBV12-4 and TRBJ2-7; D is undetermined. CDR3 length: 15 residues. Between the trimmed V and J ends, which lost 2 bases and 3 bases, there was a span of 14 bases.

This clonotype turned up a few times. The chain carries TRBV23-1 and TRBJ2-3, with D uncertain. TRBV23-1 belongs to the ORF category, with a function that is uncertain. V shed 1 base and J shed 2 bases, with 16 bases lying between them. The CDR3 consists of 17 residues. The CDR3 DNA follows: TGCGCCAGCAGTCAATTACAGCCGAGCGCCTACACAGATACGCAGTATTTT. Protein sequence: CASSQLQPSAYTDTQYF.

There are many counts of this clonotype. CDR3 sequence (DNA): TGTGCCAGCAGTTCACCGGGACAGCCAAATCAGCCCCAGCATTTT. Translation: CASSSPGQPNQPQHF. The V gene is TRBV28, the J gene TRBJ1-5, with 7 bases matching TRBD1. The CDR3 runs 15 residues. CDR1 MDHEN and CDR2 SYDVKM come from the germline V gene. With 4 bases clipped from V and 4 bases from J, the junction kept 7 bases outside the gene matches.

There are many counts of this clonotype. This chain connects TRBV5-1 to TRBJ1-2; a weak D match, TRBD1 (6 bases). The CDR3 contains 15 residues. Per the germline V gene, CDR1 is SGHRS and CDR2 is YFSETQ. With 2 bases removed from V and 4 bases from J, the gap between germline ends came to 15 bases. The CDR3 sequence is CASSFGRGVGYGYTF. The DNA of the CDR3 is TGCGCCAGCAGCTTTGGCAGGGGAGTGGGCTATGGCTACACCTTC.

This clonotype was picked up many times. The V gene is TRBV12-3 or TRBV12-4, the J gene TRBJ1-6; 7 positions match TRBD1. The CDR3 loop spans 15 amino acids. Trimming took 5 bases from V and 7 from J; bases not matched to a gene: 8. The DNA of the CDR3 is TGTGCCAGCAGTACAGGGGAGTCGGAGAATTCACCCCTCCACTTT. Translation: CASSTGESENSPLHF.

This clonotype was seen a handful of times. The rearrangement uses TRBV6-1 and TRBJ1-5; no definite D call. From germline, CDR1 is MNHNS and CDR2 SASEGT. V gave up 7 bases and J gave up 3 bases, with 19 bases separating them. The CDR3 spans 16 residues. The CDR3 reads CASTGESRGINQPQHF. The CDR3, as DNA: TGTGCCAGCACCGGGGAGTCTCGAGGTATCAATCAGCCCCAGCATTTT.

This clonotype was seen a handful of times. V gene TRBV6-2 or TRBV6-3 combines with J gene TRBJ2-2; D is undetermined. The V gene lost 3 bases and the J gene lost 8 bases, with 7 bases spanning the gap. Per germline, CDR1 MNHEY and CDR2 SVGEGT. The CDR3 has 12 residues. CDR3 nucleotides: TGTGCCAGCAGTTATACTTCTGGGGAGCTGTTTTTT. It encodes CASSYTSGELFF.

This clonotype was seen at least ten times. The CDR3 is CASSIGVRASSYEQYF. The DNA of the CDR3 is TGTGCCAGTAGTATCGGGGTCAGGGCCTCTTCGTACGAGCAGTACTTC. The chain uses TRBV19 and TRBJ2-7; either TRBD1 or TRBD2 may fit D (5 bases each). The germline CDR1 and CDR2 sequences are LNHDA and SQIVND (reference sequence). Trimming left V 3 bases short and J 4 bases short, with 19 bases between. The CDR3 loop spans 16 amino acids.

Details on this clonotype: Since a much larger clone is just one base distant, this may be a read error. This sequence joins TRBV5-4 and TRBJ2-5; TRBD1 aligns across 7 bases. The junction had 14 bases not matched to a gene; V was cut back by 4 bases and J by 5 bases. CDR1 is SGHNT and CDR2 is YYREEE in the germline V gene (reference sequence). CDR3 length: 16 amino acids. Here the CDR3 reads CASSIGSKGAWETQYF. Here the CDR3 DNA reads TGTGCCAGCAGCATTGGGTCGAAGGGGGCATGGGAGACCCAGTACTTC.

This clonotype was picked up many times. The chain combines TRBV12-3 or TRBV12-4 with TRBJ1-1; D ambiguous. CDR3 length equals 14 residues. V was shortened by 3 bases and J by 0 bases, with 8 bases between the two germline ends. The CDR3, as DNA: TGTGCCAGCAGTTTTTCAGTCCTGAACACTGAAGCTTTCTTT. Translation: CASSFSVLNTEAFF.

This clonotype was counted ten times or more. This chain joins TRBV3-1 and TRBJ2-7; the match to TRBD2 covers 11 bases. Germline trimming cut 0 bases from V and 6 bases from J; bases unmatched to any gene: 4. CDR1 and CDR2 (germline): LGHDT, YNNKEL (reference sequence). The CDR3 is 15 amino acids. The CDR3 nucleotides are TGTGCCAGCAGCCAAGAGTCTAGCGGGAGGTCCGAGCAGTACTTC. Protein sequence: CASSQESSGRSEQYF.

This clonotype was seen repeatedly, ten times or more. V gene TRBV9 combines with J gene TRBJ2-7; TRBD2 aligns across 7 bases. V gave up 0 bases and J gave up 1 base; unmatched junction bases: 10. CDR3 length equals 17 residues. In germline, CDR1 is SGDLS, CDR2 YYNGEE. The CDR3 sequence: CASSVAPGGRGSYEQYF. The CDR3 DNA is TGTGCCAGCAGCGTAGCCCCGGGCGGGAGAGGATCCTACGAGCAGTACTTC.

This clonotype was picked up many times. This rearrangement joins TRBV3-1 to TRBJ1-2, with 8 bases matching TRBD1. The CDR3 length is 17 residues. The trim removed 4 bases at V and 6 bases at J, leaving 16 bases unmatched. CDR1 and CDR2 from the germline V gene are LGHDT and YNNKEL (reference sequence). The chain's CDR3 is CASSRDADRGAHDGYTF. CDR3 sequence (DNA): TGTGCCAGCAGCCGAGACGCCGACAGGGGAGCCCATGATGGCTACACCTTC.

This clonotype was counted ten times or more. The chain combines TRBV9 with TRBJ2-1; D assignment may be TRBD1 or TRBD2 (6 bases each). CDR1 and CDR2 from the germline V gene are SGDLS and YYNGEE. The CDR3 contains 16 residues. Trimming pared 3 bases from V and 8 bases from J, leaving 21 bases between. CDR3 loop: CASSGVMGGPYYEQFF. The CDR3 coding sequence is TGTGCCAGCAGCGGAGTGATGGGGGGCCCTTACTATGAGCAGTTCTTC.

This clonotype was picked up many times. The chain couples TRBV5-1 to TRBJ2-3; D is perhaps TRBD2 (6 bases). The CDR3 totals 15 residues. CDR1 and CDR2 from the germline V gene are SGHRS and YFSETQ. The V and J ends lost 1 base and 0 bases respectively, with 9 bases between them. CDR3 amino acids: CASSLILASTDTQYF. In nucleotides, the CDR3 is TGCGCCAGCAGCTTGATCCTAGCGAGCACAGATACGCAGTATTTT.

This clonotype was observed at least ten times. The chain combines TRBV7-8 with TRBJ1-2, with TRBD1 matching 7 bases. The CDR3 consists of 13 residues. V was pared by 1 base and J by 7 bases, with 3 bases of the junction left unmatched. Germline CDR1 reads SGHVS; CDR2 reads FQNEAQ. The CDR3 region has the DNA TGTGCCAGCAGCTTAGAGGGGGCCGGTGGCTACACCTTC. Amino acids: CASSLEGAGGYTF. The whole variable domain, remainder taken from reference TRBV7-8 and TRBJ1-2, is GAGVSQSPRYKVAKRGQDVALRCDPISGHVSLFWYQQALGQGPEFLTYFQNEAQLDKSGLPSDRFFAERPEGSVSTLKIQRTQQEDSAVYLCASSLEGAGGYTFGSGTRLTVV.